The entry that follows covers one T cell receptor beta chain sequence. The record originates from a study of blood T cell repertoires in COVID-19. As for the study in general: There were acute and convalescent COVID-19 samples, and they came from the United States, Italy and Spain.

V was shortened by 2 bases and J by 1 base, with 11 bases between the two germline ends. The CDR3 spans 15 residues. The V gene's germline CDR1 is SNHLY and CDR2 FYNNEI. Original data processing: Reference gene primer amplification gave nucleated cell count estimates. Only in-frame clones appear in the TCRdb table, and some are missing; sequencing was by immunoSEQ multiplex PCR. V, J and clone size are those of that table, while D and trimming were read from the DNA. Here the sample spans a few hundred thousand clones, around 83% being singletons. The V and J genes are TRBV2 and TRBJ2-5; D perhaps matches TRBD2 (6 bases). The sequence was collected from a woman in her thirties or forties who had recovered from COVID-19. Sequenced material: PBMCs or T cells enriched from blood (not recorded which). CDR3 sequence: CASSELQGLQETQYF. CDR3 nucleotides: TGTGCCAGCAGTGAACTCCAGGGACTCCAAGAGACCCAGTACTTC.